Presented here are 19 T cell receptor beta chains from one specimen sequenced in a study of CD8+ T cells in alopecia areata. Extraction and reverse transcription of RNA yielded cDNA as the sequencing template. Profiling relied on immunoSEQ multiplex PCR, and the TCRdb table lists in-frame clones only, not all of them. The top ten clones hold roughly 25% of a sample with about 110,000 clones, approximately 50% of them seen once. The sequencing input was NKG2D-low CD8+ T cells sorted from blood. These receptors came from a human donor with alopecia areata.

The gene calls are TRBV4-1 and TRBJ2-1; no firm D call. Germline V gene lookup returns CDR1 MGHRA and CDR2 YSYEKL. Trimming shortened V by 6 bases and J by 0 bases, and 12 bases separated the two germline ends. This CDR3 is built from 15 residues. CDR3 DNA: TGCGCCAGCAGTAAAGCGCCGAGCTCCTACAATGAGCAGTTCTTC. Protein: CASSKAPSSYNEQFF.

The CDR3 DNA follows: TGTGCCTGGACCCCCGGGACTAGCGGAGACACAGATACGCAGTATTTT. Its translation is CAWTPGTSGDTDTQYF. The gene calls are TRBV30 and TRBJ2-3; TRBD2 agrees at 11 bases. CDR3 length: 16 residues. Germline V gene sequence: CDR1 GTSNPN, CDR2 SVGIG (reference sequence). V dropped 4 bases and J dropped 2; count of bases not matched to a gene: 8.

This chain connects TRBV9 to TRBJ1-1; D is possibly TRBD1 (6 bases). This CDR3 has 13 amino acids. CDR1 SGDLS and CDR2 YYNGEE come from the germline V gene. Trimming shortened V by 3 bases and J by 1 base, and 7 bases separated the two germline ends. This CDR3 is CASSGTENTEAFF. The DNA for the CDR3 is TGTGCCAGCAGCGGGACAGAGAACACTGAAGCTTTCTTT.

This clone was found a few times. The chain uses TRBV28 and TRBJ2-6; the D gene is possibly TRBD1 (5 bases). Per germline, CDR1 MDHEN and CDR2 SYDVKM. Trimming removed 6 bases from V and 2 bases from J, with 17 bases in between. CDR3 length: 17 residues. CDR3 residues: CASRDRTGVTGANVLTF. The CDR3 coding sequence is TGTGCCAGCAGGGACCGAACAGGCGTAACTGGGGCCAACGTCCTGACTTTC.

This chain links TRBV12-5 with TRBJ1-1, with D perhaps TRBD1 (5 bases). CDR3 length: 13 residues. V lost 1 base, J lost 4 bases, and 7 bases lay in between. Germline V lookup: CDR1 LGHNT, CDR2 FRNRAP. Here the CDR3 reads CASGLARATEAFF. The CDR3 DNA sequence: TGTGCTAGTGGTTTGGCCAGGGCCACTGAAGCTTTCTTT.

The rearrangement joins TRBV9 to TRBJ2-3; 12 nucleotides align to TRBD2. Germline-derived CDR1 and CDR2 are SGDLS and YYNGEE. V was pared by 0 bases and J by 5 bases, with 1 base of the junction left unmatched. The CDR3 extends over 15 amino acids. CDR3 protein: CASSVGGLAGDTQYF. CDR3 coding DNA: TGTGCCAGCAGCGTAGGGGGACTAGCGGGAGATACGCAGTATTTT.

The rearrangement links TRBV9 to TRBJ2-7; D possibly corresponds to TRBD1 (6 bases). V shed 0 bases and J shed 5 bases, with 12 bases lying between them. This CDR3 contains 14 residues. Germline loops: CDR1 SGDLS, CDR2 YYNGEE. CDR3: CASSVATGYNEQYF. Here the CDR3 DNA reads TGTGCCAGCAGCGTAGCTACAGGGTACAACGAGCAGTACTTC. Filled out from reference TRBV9 and TRBJ2-7, the complete variable domain reads DSGVTQTPKHLITATGQRVTLRCSPRSGDLSVYWYQQSLDQGLQFLIQYYNGEERAKGNILERFSAQQFPDLHSELNLSSLELGDSALYFCASSVATGYNEQYFGPGTRLTVT.

The J gene is TRBJ1-5, the V gene TRBV19; D unresolved. The CDR3 is made up of 14 amino acids. Trimming cost V 5 bases and J 1 base, with 9 bases left between them. Germline CDR1 and CDR2: LNHDA and SQIVND (reference sequence). As DNA, the CDR3 is TGTGCCAGTAGTCCGGGTCTCAGCAATCAGCCCCAGCATTTT. This encodes CASSPGLSNQPQHF.

The chain combines TRBV9 with TRBJ2-7; 7 bases are shared with TRBD1. Germline values: CDR1 SGDLS, CDR2 YYNGEE. V lost 0 bases, J lost 4 bases, and 4 bases stayed unmatched. The CDR3 is 14 residues long. CDR3 sequence reads: CASSVGSGGYEQYF. As DNA, the CDR3 is TGTGCCAGCAGCGTAGGGTCAGGGGGTTACGAGCAGTACTTC.

The chain carries TRBV5-1 and TRBJ2-1; D is undetermined. The germline V and J ends were trimmed by 0 bases and 10 bases, with 8 bases remaining between them. This CDR3 contains 12 residues. Germline CDR1 reads SGHRS; CDR2 reads YFSETQ. The CDR3 spells CASSLGPIEQFF. Written as DNA, the CDR3 is TGCGCCAGCAGCTTGGGCCCGATCGAGCAGTTCTTC.

This sequence joins TRBV7-9 and TRBJ2-1; 7 bases are shared with TRBD2. Germline V gene lookup returns CDR1 SEHNR and CDR2 FQNEAQ (reference sequence). The V and J ends lost 5 bases and 8 bases, in that order; junction bases with no gene match: 12. There are 15 residues in the CDR3. CDR3: CASSNARRESDEQFF. CDR3 bases: TGTGCCAGCAGCAACGCTCGGCGGGAGTCCGATGAGCAGTTCTTC.

V and J are TRBV15 and TRBJ2-1; 7 bases map to TRBD1. The germline V gene has CDR1 LNHNV and CDR2 YYDKDF (reference sequence). J was trimmed by 0 bases and V by 6 bases; bases with no gene match: 8. This CDR3 is built from 16 residues. The CDR3 sequence is CATSTGTAGSYNEQFF. The DNA for the CDR3 is TGTGCCACCAGTACGGGGACAGCCGGCTCCTACAATGAGCAGTTCTTC.

This clone appeared a few times. For the CDR3, the DNA is TGCGCCAGCAGCCCCGGGACAGGGGGGACCTACGAGCAGTACTTC. Protein sequence: CASSPGTGGTYEQYF. V gene TRBV4-1 combines with J gene TRBJ2-7; 11 bases line up with TRBD1. The CDR3 has 15 residues. V dropped 4 bases and J dropped 2; count of bases not matched to a gene: 4. CDR1 is MGHRA and CDR2 is YSYEKL in the germline V gene.

As for this clone: Different DNA sequences within this sample yield the same CDR3. The CDR3 sequence: CASSLGGTDTQYF. The CDR3 region has the DNA TGCGCCAGCAGCTTGGGAGGGACAGATACGCAGTATTTT. J is TRBJ2-3 and V is TRBV5-1; TRBD2 is a possible D gene (5 bases). V dropped 0 bases and J dropped 3 bases, with 5 bases sitting between them. Germline loops: CDR1 SGHRS, CDR2 YFSETQ. CDR3 length: 13 amino acids.

This chain links TRBV19 with TRBJ2-7, with D tentatively TRBD1 (5 bases). This CDR3 has 12 amino acids. V dropped 8 bases and J dropped 7 bases, with 15 bases sitting between them. Germline CDR1 is LNHDA and CDR2 is SQIVND (reference sequence). The CDR3 is CASSYSGREQYF. DNA of the CDR3: TGTGCCAGTTCCTATTCAGGGCGGGAGCAGTACTTC.

The V and J genes are TRBV29-1 and TRBJ2-7; 10 bases match TRBD2. The ends lost 3 bases at V and 7 bases at J; junction bases unmatched: 6. The CDR3 loop spans 13 amino acids. Germline CDR1 is SQVTM and CDR2 is ANQGSEA. CDR3 DNA sequence: TGCAGCGTTGAGCTAGCGGGAGACTGGGAGCAGTACTTC. Translation gives CSVELAGDWEQYF.

The CDR3 bases are TGCGCCAGCAGCTTAACGATCGGGACAGGGGAAGAGACCCAGTACTTC. Protein: CASSLTIGTGEETQYF. V gene TRBV5-1 combines with J gene TRBJ2-5; the match to TRBD1 covers 10 bases. There are 16 residues in the CDR3. V lost 2 bases, J lost 3 bases, and 7 bases stayed unmatched. Germline V gives CDR1 SGHRS, CDR2 YFSETQ.

This clone was detected a few times. This sequence joins TRBV9 and TRBJ1-3, with D hard to call. Between the trimmed V and J ends, which lost 3 bases and 10 bases, there was a span of 5 bases. The CDR3 runs 10 residues. CDR1 SGDLS and CDR2 YYNGEE come from the germline V gene. The CDR3 sequence: CASSGRTIYF. The DNA for the CDR3 is TGTGCCAGCAGCGGACGAACCATATATTTT.

This clone was found a few times. This chain uses TRBV29-1 with TRBJ2-7, with 11 bases that match TRBD1. V gave up 4 bases and J gave up 3 bases; unmatched junction bases: 8. This CDR3 spans 15 amino acids. Looked up from germline, CDR1 is SQVTM and CDR2 is ANQGSEA. The CDR3 region has the DNA TGCAGCGTTGTGGGATCCGGGACAGGGGGCTACGAGCAGTACTTC. It encodes CSVVGSGTGGYEQYF.